The 28 T cell receptor beta chains given below trace back to one sample, sequenced in a study of cytomegalovirus exposure and HLA in healthy donors. The PCR made use of 60 Vbeta and 13 Jbeta primers. Profiling relied on immunoSEQ multiplex PCR, and the TCRdb table lists in-frame clones only, not all of them. Of 150,000 to 200,000 clones in the sample, less than 75% were seen once. Sequenced material: PBMCs. Source of these receptors: a girl under 18 in good health and CMV-seronegative.

The chain couples TRBV18 to TRBJ1-1, with 8 bases that match TRBD1. The V and J ends lost 3 bases and 1 base, in that order; junction bases with no gene match: 10. This CDR3 spans 17 amino acids. Germline V CDR1 and CDR2: KGHSH, LQKENI. DNA for the CDR3: TGTGCCAGCTCACCGCAAAGGACAGGGCTAGGGAACACTGAAGCTTTCTTT. The encoded protein is CASSPQRTGLGNTEAFF.

The chain combines TRBV21-1 with TRBJ1-2; the table's D call, TRBD1, was not checked against the DNA. TRBV21-1 is an annotated pseudogene. This CDR3 has 16 amino acids. CDR3 nucleotides: TGTGCCAGCAGCAAAGGGCAGGGGATTGGGAGCTATGGCTACACCTTC. This gives the protein CASSKGQGIGSYGYTF.

This clone was seen only a few times. J is TRBJ1-2 and V is TRBV5-1; possibly TRBD1 for D (5 bases). V was trimmed by 4 bases and J by 8 bases, leaving 18 bases between them. Looked up from germline, CDR1 is SGHRS and CDR2 is YFSETQ. The CDR3 has 14 amino acids. The CDR3 DNA is TGCGCCAGCAGCGAACCTGGGGGGATAGGAGGCTACACCTTC. It codes for CASSEPGGIGGYTF.

V and J are TRBV6-4 and TRBJ1-4, with D unresolved. This CDR3 region has 13 residues. V gave up 2 bases and J gave up 10 bases, with 11 bases separating them. Germline V gives CDR1 MRHNA, CDR2 SNTAGT. The CDR3 nucleotides are TGTGCCAGCAGTGACCCGGCTAGTGGAAAACTGTTTTTT. It specifies CASSDPASGKLFF.

The sample holds a few counts of this clone. This chain links TRBV7-9 with TRBJ2-3; no clear D. The germline gives CDR1 SEHNR, CDR2 FQNEAQ (reference sequence). V was shortened by 5 bases and J by 3 bases, with 6 bases between the two germline ends. This CDR3 region has 12 residues. CDR3 sequence: CASSHRTDTQYF. In DNA form, the CDR3 reads TGTGCCAGCAGCCACCGGACAGATACGCAGTATTTT.

A note on this clone: The junction differs from germline at one of its ends, possibly a read error. This chain connects TRBV7-2 to TRBJ1-2; D not certain. CDR3 length: 12 amino acids. The germline gives CDR1 SGHTA, CDR2 FQGNSA. The CDR3 reads CASSYDLLGCTF. The DNA of the CDR3 is TGTGCCAGCAGCTACGACCTCTTGGGCTGCACCTTC.

The rearrangement links TRBV7-8 to TRBJ2-7, with a tentative D call TRBD2 (5 bases). V gave up 5 bases and J gave up 4 bases, with 15 bases separating them. Germline assignment: CDR1 SGHVS and CDR2 FQNEAQ. The CDR3 contains 14 residues. The CDR3 reads CASSNSGGPYEQYF. CDR3 nucleotides: TGTGCCAGCAGCAACTCAGGAGGACCGTACGAGCAGTACTTC.

J is TRBJ2-1 and V is TRBV4-1, with 7 positions matching TRBD2. After removal of 3 bases from V and 7 bases from J, the junction contained 6 bases not matched to a gene. Germline CDR1 reads MGHRA; CDR2 reads YSYEKL. The CDR3 loop spans 14 amino acids. The CDR3 protein is CASSHQWGGNEQFF. The CDR3 region has the DNA TGCGCCAGCAGCCATCAATGGGGAGGGAATGAGCAGTTCTTC.

V gene TRBV6-1 combines with J gene TRBJ1-1; the match to TRBD1 covers 9 bases. The CDR3 runs 15 residues. Trimming at V came to 2 bases and at J to 2 bases, leaving 3 bases not matched to a gene. The germline gives CDR1 MNHNS, CDR2 SASEGT. The DNA of the CDR3 is TGTGCCAGCAGTGAACAGGACAGGGGCAACACTGAAGCTTTCTTT. Translating it yields CASSEQDRGNTEAFF.

The chain has TRBV6-1 and TRBJ1-5, with 11 bases matching TRBD1. With V trimmed by 4 bases and J by 6 bases, 8 bases remained unmatched. CDR3 length equals 16 residues. The germline CDR1 and CDR2 sequences are MNHNS and SASEGT. CDR3 nucleotide sequence: TGTGCCAGCAGTGTGCGGGGAGGGACAGGGGGTCAGCCCCAGCATTTT. It translates to CASSVRGGTGGQPQHF.

The chain recombines TRBV7-8 with TRBJ2-1; perhaps TRBD1 as D (6 bases). V lost 6 bases to trimming and J lost 7 bases, with 16 bases between them. This CDR3 is built from 14 residues. CDR1 is SGHVS, CDR2 FQNEAQ, per germline. The CDR3 loop is CASRGAGTLNEQFF. The CDR3 region has the DNA TGTGCCAGCAGGGGGGCCGGGACATTGAATGAGCAGTTCTTC. The entire variable domain, with the rest obtained from reference TRBV7-8 and TRBJ2-1, is as follows: GAGVSQSPRYKVAKRGQDVALRCDPISGHVSLFWYQQALGQGPEFLTYFQNEAQLDKSGLPSDRFFAERPEGSVSTLKIQRTQQEDSAVYLCASRGAGTLNEQFFGPGTRLTVL.

As to this clone: Other DNA sequences of this sample code for an identical CDR3. V usage is TRBV29-1 and J usage is TRBJ2-2; D is possibly TRBD1 (5 bases). CDR1 SQVTM and CDR2 ANQGSEA come from the germline V gene. V was trimmed by 3 bases and J by 0 bases, leaving 5 bases between them. The CDR3 extends over 13 amino acids. In nucleotides, the CDR3 is TGCAGCGTTGACAGGGCGAACACCGGGGAGCTGTTTTTT. Translation: CSVDRANTGELFF.

V and J are TRBV7-8 and TRBJ1-3, with 7 bases aligning to TRBD1. In germline, CDR1 is SGHVS, CDR2 FQNEAQ. The CDR3 consists of 14 residues. V was pared by 0 bases and J by 7 bases, with 3 bases of the junction left unmatched. CDR3: CASSLATGQNTIYF. The DNA for the CDR3 is TGTGCCAGCAGCTTAGCGACAGGGCAGAACACCATATATTTT.

This chain connects TRBV9 to TRBJ2-6, with 7 bases identical to TRBD2. The ends lost 5 bases at V and 2 bases at J; junction bases unmatched: 10. The CDR3 loop spans 17 amino acids. CDR1 and CDR2 from the germline V gene are SGDLS and YYNGEE. The CDR3: CASSPSGGGTGANVLTF. The DNA of the CDR3 is TGTGCCAGCAGTCCTAGTGGGGGAGGGACTGGGGCCAACGTCCTGACTTTC. Based on the CDR3 plus reference TRBV9 and TRBJ2-6, the full variable domain is DSGVTQTPKHLITATGQRVTLRCSPRSGDLSVYWYQQSLDQGLQFLIQYYNGEERAKGNILERFSAQQFPDLHSELNLSSLELGDSALYFCASSPSGGGTGANVLTFGAGSRLTVL.

Here the CDR3 DNA reads TGTGCCAGCAGTCCGTCAACAGGGGGCGGGTACGAGCAGTACTTC. It is translated as CASSPSTGGGYEQYF. The chain uses TRBV27 and TRBJ2-7; 9 bases map to TRBD1. V shed 5 bases, J shed 4 bases, and the junction held 9 bases outside the gene matches. This CDR3 comprises 15 residues. Germline CDR1 is MNHEY and CDR2 is SMNVEV (reference sequence).

This clone was detected a few times. V gene TRBV7-9 combines with J gene TRBJ2-2; possible D gene TRBD1, 5 bases. Trimming stripped 4 bases from V and 1 base from J, with 13 bases between. CDR1 and CDR2 from the germline V gene are SEHNR and FQNEAQ (reference sequence). CDR3 size: 16 residues. The chain's CDR3 is CASSSPQGKNTGELFF. In nucleotides, the CDR3 is TGTGCCAGCAGCTCCCCCCAGGGAAAGAACACCGGGGAGCTGTTTTTT.

The chain joins TRBV4-1 to TRBJ1-1; D is perhaps TRBD1 (6 bases). The germline CDR1 and CDR2 sequences are MGHRA and YSYEKL. The CDR3 spans 15 residues. The V gene lost 5 bases and the J gene lost 7 bases, with 20 bases spanning the gap. The CDR3 sequence: CASSYIPRGNGEAFF. For the CDR3, the DNA is TGCGCCAGCAGCTATATACCGAGGGGGAACGGTGAAGCTTTCTTT.

The V gene is TRBV5-1, the J gene TRBJ1-4, with 10 bases lining up with TRBD1. CDR3 size: 15 residues. The germline CDR1 and CDR2 sequences are SGHRS and YFSETQ. Trimming removed 0 bases from V and 8 bases from J; junction bases left unmatched: 4. The CDR3 DNA reads TGCGCCAGCAGCTTGGGGGGACAGGGGAGCGAAAAACTGTTTTTT. The encoded protein is CASSLGGQGSEKLFF.

This chain uses TRBV7-8 with TRBJ1-6, with D perhaps TRBD1 (6 bases). Between the trimmed V and J ends, which lost 1 base and 8 bases, there was a span of 18 bases. The germline V gene encodes CDR1 SGHVS and CDR2 FQNEAQ. The CDR3 is 17 residues long. The CDR3, as DNA: TGTGCCAGCAGCTTAGAAGGCAGGGGAAGTAAGCATTCACCCCTCCACTTT. Residues: CASSLEGRGSKHSPLHF.

The chain links TRBV7-9 to TRBJ2-3, with no clear D. This CDR3 is built from 14 residues. Trimming removed 0 bases from V and 0 bases from J, with 4 bases in between. Germline V gives CDR1 SEHNR, CDR2 FQNEAQ (reference sequence). In DNA, the CDR3 is TGTGCCAGCAGCTTAGCACACAGCACAGATACGCAGTATTTT. Translating it yields CASSLAHSTDTQYF.

In its sample, this clone was seen a few times. In DNA, the CDR3 is TGTGCCAGCAGCTCAGGACAGGGGGCTGAAGCTTTCTTT. Amino acids: CASSSGQGAEAFF. The V call is TRBV5-6, the J call TRBJ1-1, with 10 bases identical to TRBD1. Germline V gene data show CDR1 as SGHDT and CDR2 as YYEEEE. V gave up 3 bases and J gave up 6 bases; unmatched junction bases: 2. The CDR3 has 13 amino acids.

The rearrangement uses TRBV6-1 and TRBJ1-2; TRBD1 aligns across 11 bases. The CDR3 contains 14 residues. Per germline, CDR1 MNHNS and CDR2 SASEGT. V was clipped by 5 bases and J by 4 bases; unmatched bases: 3. CDR3 protein: CASSSGQGVYGYTF. DNA of the CDR3: TGTGCCAGCAGTTCGGGACAGGGGGTCTATGGCTACACCTTC.

V usage is TRBV18 and J usage is TRBJ2-1; 8 bases match TRBD1. V lost 3 bases, J lost 6 bases, and 7 bases stayed unmatched. CDR1 and CDR2 from the germline V gene are KGHSH and LQKENI. This CDR3 contains 15 residues. CDR3 DNA sequence: TGTGCCAGCTCACCCAGGGGGCGGATGGGCAATGAGCAGTTCTTC. Translated, it gives CASSPRGRMGNEQFF.

The chain joins TRBV2 to TRBJ1-5, with TRBD1 matching 8 bases. V lost 5 bases, J lost 2 bases, and 2 bases stayed unmatched. The CDR3 extends over 14 amino acids. Germline lookup yields CDR1 SNHLY and CDR2 FYNNEI. The DNA for the CDR3 is TGTGCCAGCAGTCGGACAGGGCGCAATCAGCCCCAGCATTTT. Its translation: CASSRTGRNQPQHF.

The rearrangement joins TRBV7-2 to TRBJ2-5; a weak D match, TRBD2 (5 bases). This CDR3 region has 14 residues. The V and J ends lost 2 bases and 7 bases respectively, with 14 bases between them. The germline CDR1 and CDR2 sequences are SGHTA and FQGNSA. In DNA, the CDR3 is TGTGCCAGCAGCTTATCGGGGTCTCCTGGGACCCAGTACTTC. This codes for CASSLSGSPGTQYF.

Only a few counts were recorded for this clone. The chain joins TRBV9 to TRBJ2-5; perhaps TRBD2 as D (6 bases). This CDR3 spans 13 amino acids. Germline CDR1 is SGDLS and CDR2 is YYNGEE. Trimming took 3 bases from V and 3 from J, leaving 9 bases between them. For the CDR3, the DNA is TGTGCCAGCAGCGCTGGAGGGGAAGAGACCCAGTACTTC. The encoded protein is CASSAGGEETQYF.

The rearrangement joins TRBV27 to TRBJ1-2, with no clear D. The CDR3 length is 15 residues. Trimming took off 0 bases at V and 3 bases at J, with 11 bases between the two ends. Germline CDR1 reads MNHEY; CDR2 reads SMNVEV (reference sequence). The CDR3 bases are TGTGCCAGCAGTTTATCGATGGGCTTCGACTATGGCTACACCTTC. Translation: CASSLSMGFDYGYTF.

This clone was seen only once. The gene calls are TRBV6-5 and TRBJ1-2, with a tentative D call TRBD1 (5 bases). This CDR3 contains 13 residues. The V end was cut by 6 bases, the J end by 4 bases, with 12 bases between. Germline-derived CDR1 and CDR2 are MNHEY and SVGAGI. In DNA form, the CDR3 reads TGTGCCAGCAGCCCCGTGGGGGGCTATGGCTACACCTTC. Its translation: CASSPVGGYGYTF.